The rows below give T cell receptor beta chains drawn from one sample of a study of blood T cell repertoires in COVID-19. Data came from immunoSEQ multiplex PCR; TCRdb stores just in-frame clones and leaves some out. This sample has roughly 290,000 clones, with 80% to 85% found just once. Sequencing was done on a sample of peripheral blood. The source is a person aged 70 to 85 with COVID-19, enrolled during active disease. Both conserved end residues are part of each CDR3. The D gene is left open where the match is weak.

v_gene: TRBV7-2; d_gene: NA; j_gene: TRBJ2-7; CDR3aa: CTSSLSNRAYEQYF
v_gene: TRBV28; d_gene: NA; j_gene: TRBJ2-7; CDR3aa: CASSVASRGGEQYF
v_gene: TRBV9; d_gene: NA; j_gene: TRBJ1-2; CDR3aa: CASSARQAGLGYTF
v_gene: TRBV12-3/TRBV12-4; d_gene: NA; j_gene: TRBJ1-1; CDR3aa: CASSWQADTEAFF
v_gene: TRBV4-3; d_gene: NA; j_gene: TRBJ1-3; CDR3aa: CASSQGGGPNSGNTIYF
v_gene: TRBV5-1; d_gene: NA; j_gene: TRBJ2-2; CDR3aa: CASSLVTATGELFF
v_gene: TRBV12-5; d_gene: NA; j_gene: TRBJ2-1; CDR3aa: CASGLDTGIEQFF
v_gene: TRBV6-2/TRBV6-3; d_gene: TRBD2; j_gene: TRBJ2-1; CDR3aa: CASSYSAGLAGFNEQFF
v_gene: TRBV19; d_gene: TRBD2; j_gene: TRBJ2-1; CDR3aa: CASSIGSGANYNEQFF
v_gene: TRBV19; d_gene: TRBD1; j_gene: TRBJ2-2; CDR3aa: CASKLTGDTGELFF
v_gene: TRBV6-2/TRBV6-3; d_gene: NA; j_gene: TRBJ2-4; CDR3aa: CASSYPSPFTSF
v_gene: TRBV4-1; d_gene: NA; j_gene: TRBJ2-2; CDR3aa: CASSQDAGRTGELFF
v_gene: TRBV7-2; d_gene: NA; j_gene: TRBJ1-5; CDR3aa: CASSLLGRGNGRQPQHF
v_gene: TRBV5-6; d_gene: NA; j_gene: TRBJ2-2; CDR3aa: CASSLIGSSGELFF
v_gene: TRBV9; d_gene: TRBD1; j_gene: TRBJ2-7; CDR3aa: CASRTGTGFRGEQYF
v_gene: TRBV25-1; d_gene: NA; j_gene: TRBJ1-2; CDR3aa: CASSPDRPNYGYTF
v_gene: TRBV19; d_gene: NA; j_gene: TRBJ1-6; CDR3aa: CASQFRSSYNSPLHF
v_gene: TRBV5-6; d_gene: NA; j_gene: TRBJ2-5; CDR3aa: CASSFLSKQETQYF
v_gene: TRBV30; d_gene: TRBD2; j_gene: TRBJ2-5; CDR3aa: CAWSAETSGRTQYF
v_gene: TRBV11-2; d_gene: NA; j_gene: TRBJ2-7; CDR3aa: CASSKIQGFYEQYF
v_gene: TRBV7-9; d_gene: TRBD1; j_gene: TRBJ2-7; CDR3aa: CASSFVTGVYEQYF
v_gene: TRBV19; d_gene: NA; j_gene: TRBJ1-3; CDR3aa: CASRLISSGNTIYF
v_gene: TRBV27; d_gene: TRBD2; j_gene: TRBJ2-5; CDR3aa: CASRTSPQETQYF
v_gene: TRBV18; d_gene: TRBD2; j_gene: TRBJ2-1; CDR3aa: CASSFSAGEEQFF
v_gene: TRBV7-3; d_gene: TRBD2; j_gene: TRBJ2-5; CDR3aa: CASSLNGGGEETQYF
v_gene: TRBV6-2/TRBV6-3; d_gene: TRBD2; j_gene: TRBJ2-7; CDR3aa: CASSYSSLAAKPYEQYF
v_gene: TRBV28; d_gene: TRBD1; j_gene: TRBJ2-7; CDR3aa: CASSSSPGQTYEQYF
v_gene: TRBV18; d_gene: TRBD1; j_gene: TRBJ1-2; CDR3aa: CASSPQGADYGYTF
v_gene: TRBV28; d_gene: NA; j_gene: TRBJ2-3; CDR3aa: CASRDYRAPDTQYF
v_gene: TRBV5-1; d_gene: TRBD1; j_gene: TRBJ2-7; CDR3aa: CASSYRGPYEQYF
v_gene: TRBV7-2; d_gene: NA; j_gene: TRBJ1-6; CDR3aa: CASSFSLSSPLHF
v_gene: TRBV9; d_gene: TRBD1; j_gene: TRBJ1-1; CDR3aa: CASSVDTGGTEAFF
v_gene: TRBV6-5; d_gene: NA; j_gene: TRBJ1-2; CDR3aa: CASRQGYFTNYGYTF
v_gene: TRBV3-1/TRBV3-2; d_gene: NA; j_gene: TRBJ1-3; CDR3aa: CASSPSSGVSNTIYF
v_gene: TRBV3-1/TRBV3-2; d_gene: NA; j_gene: TRBJ1-5; CDR3aa: CASSPGQFNQPQHF
v_gene: TRBV2; d_gene: NA; j_gene: TRBJ2-2; CDR3aa: CASKGDLSTGELFF
v_gene: TRBV10-3; d_gene: TRBD1; j_gene: TRBJ2-3; CDR3aa: CATSGTGDITDTQYF
v_gene: TRBV6-2/TRBV6-3; d_gene: NA; j_gene: TRBJ1-6; CDR3aa: CASSRGTDNSPLHF
v_gene: TRBV2; d_gene: TRBD1; j_gene: TRBJ1-2; CDR3aa: CAITTGDGYTF
v_gene: TRBV6-6; d_gene: NA; j_gene: TRBJ1-3; CDR3aa: CASGGAVGNTIYF
v_gene: TRBV6-2/TRBV6-3; d_gene: TRBD1; j_gene: TRBJ1-2; CDR3aa: CASSGQGNGYTF
v_gene: TRBV2; d_gene: NA; j_gene: TRBJ1-4; CDR3aa: CASRAKNRRSNEKLFF
v_gene: TRBV11-2; d_gene: NA; j_gene: TRBJ2-7; CDR3aa: CASSLGRTVSYEQYF
v_gene: TRBV27; d_gene: NA; j_gene: TRBJ2-1; CDR3aa: CASSLGLGSNEQFF
v_gene: TRBV28; d_gene: TRBD2; j_gene: TRBJ2-3; CDR3aa: CASMSGGAGDTQYF
v_gene: TRBV20-1; d_gene: NA; j_gene: TRBJ1-2; CDR3aa: CSAEPGEGYTF
v_gene: TRBV7-2; d_gene: TRBD2; j_gene: TRBJ2-1; CDR3aa: CASSILGRTSGGNNEQFF
v_gene: TRBV5-4; d_gene: TRBD2; j_gene: TRBJ2-7; CDR3aa: CASSSGLAGGEQYF
v_gene: TRBV13; d_gene: NA; j_gene: TRBJ2-7; CDR3aa: CASRELGDASYEQYF
v_gene: TRBV2; d_gene: TRBD2; j_gene: TRBJ2-2; CDR3aa: CASKETSGGYSTGELFF
v_gene: TRBV20-1; d_gene: TRBD2; j_gene: TRBJ2-4; CDR3aa: CSASGLVGLAGSGIIQYF
v_gene: TRBV6-2/TRBV6-3; d_gene: NA; j_gene: TRBJ1-1; CDR3aa: CASSYQAGRAFF
v_gene: TRBV18; d_gene: NA; j_gene: TRBJ1-1; CDR3aa: CASSLTESNTEAFF
v_gene: TRBV5-3; d_gene: NA; j_gene: TRBJ2-7; CDR3aa: CARSFIPKLAGYEQYF
v_gene: TRBV18; d_gene: NA; j_gene: TRBJ2-5; CDR3aa: CASSSRGLQSGTQYF